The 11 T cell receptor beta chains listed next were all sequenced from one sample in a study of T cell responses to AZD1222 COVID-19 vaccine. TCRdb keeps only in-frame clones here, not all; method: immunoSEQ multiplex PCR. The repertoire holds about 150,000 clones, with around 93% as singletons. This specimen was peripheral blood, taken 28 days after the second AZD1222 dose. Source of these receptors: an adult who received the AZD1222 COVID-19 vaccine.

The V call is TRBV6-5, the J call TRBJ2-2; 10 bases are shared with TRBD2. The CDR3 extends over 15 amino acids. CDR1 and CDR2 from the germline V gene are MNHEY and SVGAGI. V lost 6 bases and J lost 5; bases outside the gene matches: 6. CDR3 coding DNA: TGTGCCAGCAGCCTACTAGCGGGAATGACCGGGGAGCTGTTTTTT. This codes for CASSLLAGMTGELFF.

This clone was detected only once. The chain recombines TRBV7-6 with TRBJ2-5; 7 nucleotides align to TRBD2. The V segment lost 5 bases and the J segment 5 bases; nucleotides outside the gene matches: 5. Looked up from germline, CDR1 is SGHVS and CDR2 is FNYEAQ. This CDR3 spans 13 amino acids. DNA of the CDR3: TGTGCCAGCAGCACCAGCGGGGTGGAGACCCAGTACTTC. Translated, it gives CASSTSGVETQYF.

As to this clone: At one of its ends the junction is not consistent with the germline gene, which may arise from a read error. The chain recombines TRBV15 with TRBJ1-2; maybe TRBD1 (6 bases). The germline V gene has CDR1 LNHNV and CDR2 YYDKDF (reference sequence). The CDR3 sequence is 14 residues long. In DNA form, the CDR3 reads TGTGCCATCAGCAATCGGGGGCCGGGCTATGGCTACACCTTC. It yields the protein CAISNRGPGYGYTF.

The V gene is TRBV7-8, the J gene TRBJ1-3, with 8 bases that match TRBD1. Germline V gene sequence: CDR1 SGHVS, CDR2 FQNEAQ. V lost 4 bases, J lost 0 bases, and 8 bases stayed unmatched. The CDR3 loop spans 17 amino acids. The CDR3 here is CASSYHIGQGSGNTIYF. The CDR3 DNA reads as TGTGCCAGCAGCTACCACATCGGACAGGGCTCTGGAAACACCATATATTTT.

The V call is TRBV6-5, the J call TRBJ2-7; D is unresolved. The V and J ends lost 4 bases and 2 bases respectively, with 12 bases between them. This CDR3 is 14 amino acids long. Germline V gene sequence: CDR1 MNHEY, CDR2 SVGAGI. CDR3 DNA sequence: TGTGCCAGCAGTTTTAGGTTAGAGGCCTACGAGCAGTACTTC. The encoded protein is CASSFRLEAYEQYF.

CDR3 nucleotides: TGCGCCAGCAGCCAGGGGACCGGGGAAGGGGAGACCCAGTACTTC. Translation: CASSQGTGEGETQYF. This rearrangement joins TRBV4-1 to TRBJ2-5, with D perhaps given as TRBD1 or TRBD2 (5 bases each). The CDR3 contains 15 residues. Germline-derived CDR1 and CDR2 are MGHRA and YSYEKL. The ends were cut back, 3 bases at V and 5 bases at J, with 16 bases in the middle.

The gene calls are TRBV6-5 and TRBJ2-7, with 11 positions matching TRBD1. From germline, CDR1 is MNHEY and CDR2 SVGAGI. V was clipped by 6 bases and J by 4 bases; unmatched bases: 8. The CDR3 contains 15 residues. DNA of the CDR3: TGTGCCAGCAGCCGCGGCGGACAGGGGGCGTACGAGCAGTACTTC. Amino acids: CASSRGGQGAYEQYF.

The CDR3 is CSASVAGANVLTF. The CDR3 nucleotides are TGCAGTGCGTCGGTAGCTGGGGCCAACGTCCTGACTTTC. The chain combines TRBV29-1 with TRBJ2-6, with D unclear. The CDR3 spans 13 residues. Germline V gene lookup returns CDR1 SQVTM and CDR2 ANQGSEA.

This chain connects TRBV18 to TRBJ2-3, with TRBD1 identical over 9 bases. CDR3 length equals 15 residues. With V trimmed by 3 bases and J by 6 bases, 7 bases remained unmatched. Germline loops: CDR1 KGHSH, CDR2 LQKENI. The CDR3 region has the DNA TGTGCCAGCTCACCCCTGGGACAGGGAGACGATACGCAGTATTTT. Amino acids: CASSPLGQGDDTQYF.

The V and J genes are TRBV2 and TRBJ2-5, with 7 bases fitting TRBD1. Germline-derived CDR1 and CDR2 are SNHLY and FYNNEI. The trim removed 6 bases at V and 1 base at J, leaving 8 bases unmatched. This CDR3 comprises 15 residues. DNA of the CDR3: TGTGCCAGCAGAAACAGGGGCCCGGCCCAAGAGACCCAGTACTTC. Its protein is CASRNRGPAQETQYF.

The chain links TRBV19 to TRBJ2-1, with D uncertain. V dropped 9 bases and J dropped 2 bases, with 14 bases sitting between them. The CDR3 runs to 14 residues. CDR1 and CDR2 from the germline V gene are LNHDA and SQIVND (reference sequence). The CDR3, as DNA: TGTGCCAGCTCGGGCGGAGTCACCTACAATGAGCAGTTCTTC. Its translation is CASSGGVTYNEQFF.